The 5 T cell receptor beta chains presented below share a single source sample, sequenced in a study of T-cell reconstitution after alpha-beta-depleted transplantation in children. TCRbeta library construction was performed incorporating unique molecular identifiers. One entry per CDR3 protein, called by TCRdb with MiXCR from the PCR reads. This sample has roughly 400,000 distinct CDR3 sequences, with about 40% found just once. Sample: PBMCs, taken before TCRalphabeta/CD19-depleted stem cell transplant. The origin of the receptors is a girl aged 2-10 years with aplastic anemia, due to receive a stem cell transplant.

A few counts support this clonotype. V usage is TRBV5-1 and J usage is TRBJ2-7; D might be TRBD1 (6 bases). Deletions cut 4 bases from V and 4 bases from J, with 12 bases between. CDR1 and CDR2 (germline): SGHRS, YFSETQ. The CDR3 is 13 residues long. CDR3: CASSTGQLYEQYF. The CDR3 bases are TGCGCCAGCAGCACCGGACAGCTATACGAGCAGTACTTC.

The chain has TRBV28 and TRBJ2-3, with 11 bases identical to TRBD2. The CDR3 contains 17 residues. Unmatched junction bases numbered 10, after V lost 6 bases and J lost 2 bases. Germline V lookup: CDR1 MDHEN, CDR2 SYDVKM. This chain's CDR3 is CASRNPRLAGFTDTQYF. In nucleotides, the CDR3 is TGTGCCAGCAGAAACCCCCGACTAGCGGGATTCACAGATACGCAGTATTTT.

This sequence joins TRBV12-3 or TRBV12-4 and TRBJ2-1, with unresolved D. This CDR3 has 13 residues. V was shortened by 2 bases and J by 5 bases, with 7 bases between the two germline ends. CDR3 bases: TGTGCCAGCAGTTTATGGGGTAACAATGAGCAGTTCTTC. This encodes CASSLWGNNEQFF.

The chain links TRBV27 to TRBJ2-4; 10 bases match TRBD1. The CDR3 runs to 17 residues. Trimming took 5 bases from V and 0 from J; bases not matched to a gene: 7. Germline values: CDR1 MNHEY, CDR2 SMNVEV (reference sequence). The CDR3 region has the DNA TGTGCCAGCAGTAGACTGACAGGGGGCGAAGCCAAAAACATTCAGTACTTC. Protein product: CASSRLTGGEAKNIQYF.

The rearrangement uses TRBV20-1 and TRBJ2-5; the match to TRBD2 covers 10 bases. Germline CDR1 and CDR2: DFQATT and SNEGSKA (reference sequence). V lost 6 bases and J lost 5; bases outside the gene matches: 6. This CDR3 has 13 residues. CDR3 region: CSAIAGGLETQYF. As DNA, the CDR3 is TGCAGTGCGATAGCGGGAGGTTTGGAGACCCAGTACTTC.